Given below is one TCR beta chain in context. The entry originates in a study of TIL therapy for anti-PD-1-resistant metastatic lung cancer. About the study: By whole-exome sequencing, median non-synonymous tumor mutation burden was around 1.5 mutations per megabase.

Time point specified: pre-treatment sample, taken before nivolumab and TIL therapy. Enrollment ran from October 2017 to January 2020. The libraries were made with immunoSEQ v3. Using immunoSEQ multiplex PCR, the repertoire was profiled, and TCRdb retains in-frame clones only, with some absent. Here the sample spans about 44,000 clones, approximately 79% being singletons. Trimming stripped 4 bases from V and 10 bases from J, with 14 bases between. The CDR3 totals 12 residues. Germline V gene lookup returns CDR1 WNHNN and CDR2 SYGVQD (reference sequence). The receptor was isolated from a man between 65 and 79 years old with non-small cell lung cancer. Here the sequenced sample was blood, taken at baseline. This sequence joins TRBV10-1 and TRBJ2-7, with D uncertain. CDR3 sequence: CASSGVSSVQYF. DNA of the CDR3: TGCGCCAGCAGTGGGGTATCGAGCGTCCAGTACTTC.